The clone carrying this T cell receptor (beta chain) was seen many times. TCRdb re-analysed the 5' RACE reads in MiXCR, keeping a single row per CDR3 protein. The sample has around 670,000 distinct CDR3 sequences; less than 7% are singletons. These data belong to a study of identical twins. This CDR3 has 14 residues. Between the trimmed V and J ends, which lost 6 bases and 3 bases, there was a span of 15 bases. Germline lookup yields CDR1 ENHRY and CDR2 SYGVKD. The rearrangement joins TRBV10-3 to TRBJ2-7, with a weak D call TRBD1 (6 bases). Sequencing was performed on naive T cells sorted from blood. The TCR sequence derives from a man between 18 and 29 years old in good health. This CDR3 is CAIRDTRGGYEQYF. CDR3 coding DNA: TGTGCCATCAGAGACACCCGAGGGGGCTACGAGCAGTACTTC.